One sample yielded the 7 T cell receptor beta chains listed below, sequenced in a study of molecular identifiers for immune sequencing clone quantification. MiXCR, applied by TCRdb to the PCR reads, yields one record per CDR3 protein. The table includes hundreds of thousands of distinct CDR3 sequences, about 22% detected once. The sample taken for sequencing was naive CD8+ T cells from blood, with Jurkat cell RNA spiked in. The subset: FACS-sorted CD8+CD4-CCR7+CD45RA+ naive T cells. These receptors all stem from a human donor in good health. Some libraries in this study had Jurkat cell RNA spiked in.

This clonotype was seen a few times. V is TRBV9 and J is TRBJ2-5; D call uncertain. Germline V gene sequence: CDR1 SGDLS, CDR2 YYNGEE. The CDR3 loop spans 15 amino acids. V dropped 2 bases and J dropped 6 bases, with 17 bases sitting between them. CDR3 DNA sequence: TGTGCCAGCAGCGTTGGTCCGGTAGTAGGAAAGACCCAGTACTTC. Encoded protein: CASSVGPVVGKTQYF.

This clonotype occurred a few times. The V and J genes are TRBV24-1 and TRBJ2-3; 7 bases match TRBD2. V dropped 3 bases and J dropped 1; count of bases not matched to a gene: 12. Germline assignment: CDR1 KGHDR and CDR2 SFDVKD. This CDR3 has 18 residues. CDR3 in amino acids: CATSDIPGLLGGTDTQYF. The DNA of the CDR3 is TGTGCCACCAGTGATATCCCGGGACTACTAGGTGGCACAGATACGCAGTATTTT.

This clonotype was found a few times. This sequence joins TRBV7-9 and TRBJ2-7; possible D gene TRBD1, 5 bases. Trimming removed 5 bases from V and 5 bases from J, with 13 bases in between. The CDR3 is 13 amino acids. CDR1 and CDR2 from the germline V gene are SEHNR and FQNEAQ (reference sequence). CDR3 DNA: TGTGCCAGCAGCCTACTGCTACAGGACGAGCAGTACTTC. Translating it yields CASSLLLQDEQYF.

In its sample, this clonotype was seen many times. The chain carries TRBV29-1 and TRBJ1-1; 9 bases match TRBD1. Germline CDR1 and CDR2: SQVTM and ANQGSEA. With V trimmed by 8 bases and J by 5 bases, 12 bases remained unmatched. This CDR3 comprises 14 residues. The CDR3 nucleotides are TGCAGCACAGAAACACAGACAGGGGGAACTGAAGCTTTCTTT. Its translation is CSTETQTGGTEAFF.

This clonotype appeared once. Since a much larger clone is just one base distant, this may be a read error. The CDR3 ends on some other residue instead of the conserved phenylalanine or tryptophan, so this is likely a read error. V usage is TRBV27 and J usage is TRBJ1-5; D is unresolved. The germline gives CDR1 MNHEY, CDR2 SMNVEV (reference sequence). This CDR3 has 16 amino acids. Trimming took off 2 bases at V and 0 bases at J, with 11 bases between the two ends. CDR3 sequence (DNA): TGTGCCAGCAGTTTAACGGCAGCTTATAGCAATCAGCCCCAGCATCTT. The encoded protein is CASSLTAAYSNQPQHL.

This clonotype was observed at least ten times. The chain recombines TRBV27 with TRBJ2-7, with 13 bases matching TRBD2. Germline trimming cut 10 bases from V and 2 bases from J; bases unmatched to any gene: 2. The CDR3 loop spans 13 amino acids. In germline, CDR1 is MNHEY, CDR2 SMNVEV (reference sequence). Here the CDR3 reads CATGTSGAYEQYF. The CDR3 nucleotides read TGTGCCACCGGGACTAGCGGGGCCTACGAGCAGTACTTC.

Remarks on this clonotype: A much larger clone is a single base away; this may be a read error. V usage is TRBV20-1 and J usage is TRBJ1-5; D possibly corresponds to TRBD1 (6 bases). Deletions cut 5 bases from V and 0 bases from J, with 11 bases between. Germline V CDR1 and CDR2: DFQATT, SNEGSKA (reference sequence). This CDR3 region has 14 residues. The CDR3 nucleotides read TGCAGTGCTTACGGACAGAGTAGCAATCAGCCCCAGCATTTT. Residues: CSAYGQSSNQPQHF.